The 16 T cell receptor beta chains below all came from one sample that was sequenced in a study of graft-versus-host responses after intestinal transplantation. Sequencing was performed with immunoSEQ multiplex PCR; in TCRdb, only in-frame clones are kept and a portion is missing. Of over 80,000 clones in the sample, roughly 86% were seen once. The material sequenced was PBMCs, taken 255 days after intestinal transplant. These receptors originate from a human patient who received an intestinal transplant, so some T cells may come from the graft donor.

The rearrangement links TRBV30 to TRBJ1-5; no definite D call. The CDR3 has 13 residues. The V gene lost 3 bases and the J gene lost 1 base, with 7 bases spanning the gap. Germline CDR1 and CDR2: GTSNPN and SVGIG (reference sequence). CDR3 sequence (DNA): TGTGCCTGGAGCGAGGACAGCAATCAGCCCCAGCATTTT. This sequence encodes CAWSEDSNQPQHF.

In this sample, this clone turned up a few times. This sequence joins TRBV28 and TRBJ1-5; D is possibly TRBD1 (6 bases). The germline V and J ends were trimmed by 8 bases and 2 bases, with 28 bases remaining between them. The CDR3 extends over 19 amino acids. The germline V gene encodes CDR1 MDHEN and CDR2 SYDVKM. The CDR3: CASADSLTTGPGGNQPQHF. The CDR3 DNA reads TGTGCCAGCGCCGATTCACTAACGACAGGTCCCGGGGGCAATCAGCCCCAGCATTTT.

The V call is TRBV6-7, the J call TRBJ2-7, with a possible D match to TRBD1 (5 bases). TRBV6-7 is recorded as an ORF, its role being uncertain. V was clipped by 8 bases and J by 3 bases, with 14 bases between them. The CDR3 is made up of 13 amino acids. The DNA for the CDR3 is TGTGCCAGCCGAAACACAGGTAGCTACGAGCAGTACGTC. Its protein product is CASRNTGSYEQYV.

The V and J genes are TRBV6-1 and TRBJ1-4, with 11 bases that match TRBD1. CDR3 size: 14 residues. Germline V gene lookup returns CDR1 MNHNS and CDR2 SASEGT. V shed 8 bases, J shed 5 bases, and the junction held 4 bases outside the gene matches. The CDR3, as DNA: TGTGCCAGCCGGGGGGACAGGGGGAATGAAAAACTGTTTTTT. The encoded protein is CASRGDRGNEKLFF.

The chain carries TRBV11-1 and TRBJ2-7; D remains ambiguous. V shed 3 bases and J shed 7 bases, with 10 bases lying between them. Germline values: CDR1 SGHAT, CDR2 FQDESV (reference sequence). This CDR3 contains 12 residues. The CDR3 sequence: CASSFSLGEQYF. DNA of the CDR3: TGTGCCAGCAGCTTCTCCCTAGGAGAGCAGTACTTC.

The rearrangement joins TRBV6-5 to TRBJ1-6; 8 bases map to TRBD1. The junction had 7 bases not matched to a gene; V was cut back by 2 bases and J by 7 bases. Germline CDR1 and CDR2: MNHEY and SVGAGI. This CDR3 contains 16 residues. CDR3 bases: TGTGCCAGCAGTTACCAGGGGGCTAGGAAAAATTCACCCCTCCACTTT. Translated, it gives CASSYQGARKNSPLHF.

The V and J genes are TRBV7-9 and TRBJ2-7; a possible D gene is TRBD1 (6 bases). The CDR3 has 14 residues. In germline, CDR1 is SEHNR, CDR2 FQNEAQ (reference sequence). With 5 bases removed from V and 5 bases from J, the gap between germline ends came to 16 bases. This chain's CDR3 is CASSRTQGTDEQYF. CDR3 DNA sequence: TGTGCCAGCAGCCGGACGCAGGGGACGGACGAGCAGTACTTC.

CDR3: CASSEVWGQAGNTIYF. The CDR3 DNA reads as TGTGCCAGCAGTGAAGTGTGGGGACAGGCTGGAAACACCATATATTTT. This chain joins TRBV6-1 and TRBJ1-3; 8 bases match TRBD1. Losses at the gene ends were 1 base for V and 2 bases for J; bases not matched to a gene: 4. The length of the CDR3 is 16 residues. Germline V lookup: CDR1 MNHNS, CDR2 SASEGT.

V is TRBV27 and J is TRBJ1-6; 11 bases fit TRBD1. This CDR3 is 15 amino acids long. Trimming took 6 bases from V and 10 from J; bases not matched to a gene: 8. The germline gives CDR1 MNHEY, CDR2 SMNVEV (reference sequence). CDR3 DNA sequence: TGTGCCAGCAGCAGGACAGGGGGCTTAGAATCACCCCTCCACTTT. Its translation: CASSRTGGLESPLHF.

J is TRBJ1-2 and V is TRBV5-5, with 8 nucleotides matching TRBD1. The V and J ends lost 6 bases and 7 bases, in that order; junction bases with no gene match: 11. CDR1 is SGHKS and CDR2 is YYEKEE in the germline V gene (reference sequence). CDR3 length: 14 residues. CDR3 sequence (DNA): TGTGCCAGCAACGTACAGGGGGATGGTCGTGGCTACACCTTC. Encoded protein: CASNVQGDGRGYTF.

There are a few counts of this clone. CDR3 sequence reads: CASGRGDQNSGTQYF. DNA of the CDR3: TGTGCCAGCGGACGGGGGGATCAGAATAGCGGGACCCAGTACTTC. V and J are TRBV28 and TRBJ2-5, with TRBD2 identical over 7 bases. Germline lookup yields CDR1 MDHEN and CDR2 SYDVKM. CDR3 size: 15 residues. The trim removed 8 bases at V and 7 bases at J, leaving 16 bases unmatched.

V gene TRBV18 combines with J gene TRBJ2-5, with 7 bases lining up with TRBD1. V lost 5 bases to trimming and J lost 4 bases; unmatched junction nucleotides: 13. Germline lookup yields CDR1 KGHSH and CDR2 LQKENI. The CDR3 sequence is 16 residues long. CDR3 DNA sequence: TGTGCCAGCTCATGGGGGACAGCGTACTCATTAGAGACCCAGTACTTC. It yields the protein CASSWGTAYSLETQYF.

The J gene is TRBJ1-5, the V gene TRBV10-2; D is undetermined. Per the germline V gene, CDR1 is WSHSY and CDR2 is SAAADI. Trimming left V 3 bases short and J 0 bases short, with 9 bases between. The CDR3 totals 15 residues. CDR3 DNA sequence: TGCGCCAGCAGTGAATTCTGGGATAGCAATCAGCCCCAGCATTTT. Amino acids: CASSEFWDSNQPQHF.

The rearrangement uses TRBV27 and TRBJ2-2, with D tentatively TRBD1 (5 bases). The germline gives CDR1 MNHEY, CDR2 SMNVEV (reference sequence). V lost 5 bases, J lost 6 bases, and 13 bases lay in between. The CDR3 consists of 14 residues. This chain's CDR3 is CASSPQGPPGELFF. CDR3 sequence (DNA): TGTGCCAGCAGTCCGCAGGGTCCGCCCGGGGAGCTGTTTTTT.

The chain combines TRBV6-5 with TRBJ2-2, with TRBD1 matching 9 bases. CDR3 size: 14 residues. Germline V CDR1 and CDR2: MNHEY, SVGAGI. Trimming removed 6 bases from V and 6 bases from J; junction bases left unmatched: 5. The CDR3 is CASSPRQGAGELFF. Written as DNA, the CDR3 is TGTGCCAGCAGCCCGAGACAGGGGGCCGGGGAGCTGTTTTTT.

V usage is TRBV19 and J usage is TRBJ2-2; D gene unclear. V was clipped by 7 bases and J by 6 bases, with 9 bases between them. The CDR3 totals 12 residues. CDR1 and CDR2 (germline): LNHDA, SQIVND (reference sequence). In DNA form, the CDR3 reads TGTGCCAGTACCAGGACGCCCGGGGAGCTGTTTTTT. Amino acid sequence: CASTRTPGELFF.